The 18 T cell receptor beta chains given below trace back to one sample, sequenced in a study of shared clonotypes between healthy human individuals. Sequencing was performed with immunoSEQ multiplex PCR; in TCRdb, only in-frame clones are kept and a portion is missing. The sample lists fewer than 600,000 clones, just over 75% occurring once. Sequencing was carried out using PBMCs. The source of these receptors is a woman aged 40 to 50 in good health. Some clones in this sample may be carry-over from other donors' samples.

This chain connects TRBV7-9 to TRBJ2-1; 11 positions agree with TRBD2. From germline, CDR1 is SEHNR and CDR2 FQNEAQ (reference sequence). This CDR3 contains 17 residues. The trim removed 2 bases at V and 5 bases at J, leaving 8 bases unmatched. The CDR3 protein is CASSLSSGLADHNEQFF. The CDR3 DNA follows: TGTGCCAGCAGCTTAAGTTCGGGACTAGCGGACCACAATGAGCAGTTCTTC.

The genes are TRBV6-4 and TRBJ1-2; no clear D. This CDR3 has 16 amino acids. The ends were cut back, 2 bases at V and 0 bases at J, with 13 bases in the middle. The germline V gene encodes CDR1 MRHNA and CDR2 SNTAGT. The CDR3 DNA reads TGTGCCAGCAGTGACCAATACAGAGATTCTAACTATGGCTACACCTTC. It translates to CASSDQYRDSNYGYTF.

CDR3 region: CASSLVGRGGYGYTF. DNA for the CDR3: TGTGCCAGCAGCTTAGTGGGGAGAGGGGGCTATGGCTACACCTTC. The rearrangement uses TRBV11-2 and TRBJ1-2, with D possibly being TRBD1 (6 bases). The CDR3 is 15 amino acids. The germline gives CDR1 SGHAT, CDR2 FQNNGV. V gave up 1 base and J gave up 4 bases, with 13 bases separating them.

CDR3 residues: CASSLELAVETQYF. In DNA form, the CDR3 reads TGCGCCAGCAGCTTGGAACTAGCGGTTGAGACCCAGTACTTC. The chain joins TRBV5-1 to TRBJ2-5, with TRBD2 matching 8 bases. The CDR3 length is 14 residues. Germline V gene sequence: CDR1 SGHRS, CDR2 YFSETQ. The V segment lost 0 bases and the J segment 5 bases; nucleotides outside the gene matches: 3. Full variable domain (outside the CDR3, taken from reference TRBV5-1 and TRBJ2-5): KAGVTQTPRYLIKTRGQQVTLSCSPISGHRSVSWYQQTPGQGLQFLFEYFSETQRNKGNFPGRFSGRQFSNSRSEMNVSTLELGDSALYLCASSLELAVETQYFGPGTRLLVL.

V gene TRBV28 combines with J gene TRBJ2-7; 12 bases are a match to TRBD2. J gave up 2 bases and V 3 bases, and 2 bases lay outside the gene matches. CDR3 length equals 15 residues. In germline, CDR1 is MDHEN, CDR2 SYDVKM. Here the CDR3 reads CASSFRLAGAYEQYF. The CDR3 DNA sequence: TGTGCCAGCAGTTTTCGACTAGCGGGAGCCTACGAGCAGTACTTC.

The V call is TRBV2, the J call TRBJ1-4; the D is unclear. The CDR3 is 14 residues long. Trimming removed 6 bases from V and 8 bases from J, with 16 bases in between. The germline V gene has CDR1 SNHLY and CDR2 FYNNEI. For the CDR3, the DNA is TGTGCCAGCAGCTTCGTGAGACCGGTAGAAAAACTGTTTTTT. It is translated as CASSFVRPVEKLFF.

The CDR3 here is CASSIQGPTGELFF. As DNA, the CDR3 is TGTGCCAGTAGTATTCAGGGACCCACCGGGGAGCTGTTTTTT. The chain has TRBV19 and TRBJ2-2; D may match TRBD1 or TRBD2 (5 bases each). This CDR3 is 14 amino acids long. Trimming shortened V by 3 bases and J by 4 bases, and 9 bases separated the two germline ends. Germline V gene data show CDR1 as LNHDA and CDR2 as SQIVND (reference sequence).

The CDR3 DNA follows: TGTGCCAGCAGTCCCGGGACAGGGGTTGGAAACACCATATATTTT. It yields the protein CASSPGTGVGNTIYF. The chain recombines TRBV27 with TRBJ1-3, with 10 bases lining up with TRBD1. V was pared by 5 bases and J by 3 bases, with 4 bases of the junction left unmatched. The CDR3 length is 15 residues. Per germline, CDR1 MNHEY and CDR2 SMNVEV (reference sequence).

The V call is TRBV2, the J call TRBJ2-1; weak D call: TRBD1 (6 bases). The ends were cut back, 4 bases at V and 9 bases at J, with 19 bases in the middle. This CDR3 has 15 amino acids. Germline-derived CDR1 and CDR2 are SNHLY and FYNNEI. The CDR3 sequence is CASSGYLGASIEQFF. The CDR3 DNA sequence: TGTGCCAGCAGTGGGTACTTGGGGGCATCGATTGAGCAGTTCTTC.

The rearrangement joins TRBV5-1 to TRBJ2-5, with D uncertain. The CDR3 loop spans 12 amino acids. V lost 0 bases and J 5 bases, leaving 5 bases between the germline ends. CDR1 is SGHRS and CDR2 is YFSETQ in the germline V gene. CDR3 loop: CASSLGAETQYF. The CDR3 DNA is TGCGCCAGCAGCTTGGGCGCTGAGACCCAGTACTTC.

This clone was recorded once. This chain joins TRBV9 and TRBJ2-7; D might be TRBD1 or TRBD2, each matching 5 bases. Germline V lookup: CDR1 SGDLS, CDR2 YYNGEE. Trimming stripped 0 bases from V and 2 bases from J, with 9 bases between. The CDR3 is 14 amino acids. The CDR3, as DNA: TGTGCCAGCAGCGTAGGAGGGGACCCCTACGAGCAGTACTTC. Protein sequence: CASSVGGDPYEQYF.

This chain joins TRBV18 and TRBJ2-7; 8 nucleotides agree with TRBD2. The CDR3 has 15 amino acids. J was trimmed by 5 bases and V by 6 bases; bases with no gene match: 12. CDR1 is KGHSH and CDR2 is LQKENI in the germline V gene. DNA for the CDR3: TGTGCCAGCTCGCTAAACGGGAGGGCCACAGACGAGCAGTACTTC. It is translated as CASSLNGRATDEQYF.

This rearrangement joins TRBV28 to TRBJ2-3; D gene unclear. CDR3 length equals 14 residues. The V gene lost 5 bases and the J gene lost 4 bases, with 13 bases spanning the gap. Per germline, CDR1 MDHEN and CDR2 SYDVKM. The chain's CDR3 is CASSPQLGADTQYF. CDR3 bases: TGTGCCAGCAGTCCCCAGTTGGGCGCAGATACGCAGTATTTT.

The V call is TRBV29-1, the J call TRBJ2-3, with 12 bases that match TRBD2. Germline loops: CDR1 SQVTM, CDR2 ANQGSEA. The ends lost 3 bases at V and 1 base at J; junction bases unmatched: 2. The CDR3 is 15 amino acids. CDR3 sequence: CSVETSGSRTDTQYF. The CDR3 DNA sequence: TGCAGCGTTGAGACTAGCGGGAGCCGCACAGATACGCAGTATTTT.

Only one count was recorded for this clone. V gene TRBV7-2 combines with J gene TRBJ2-1; 10 bases agree with TRBD2. Germline V lookup: CDR1 SGHTA, CDR2 FQGNSA. The CDR3 extends over 16 amino acids. With 1 base clipped from V and 6 bases from J, the junction kept 6 bases outside the gene matches. This CDR3 reads CASSLVGTSAANEQFF. DNA for the CDR3: TGTGCCAGCAGCTTAGTTGGGACTAGCGCCGCCAATGAGCAGTTCTTC. The full variable domain, its missing parts supplied by reference TRBV7-2 and TRBJ2-1, is GAGVSQSPSNKVTEKGKDVELRCDPISGHTALYWYRQSLGQGLEFLIYFQGNSAPDKSGLPSDRFSAERTGGSVSTLTIQRTQQEDSAVYLCASSLVGTSAANEQFFGPGTRLTVL.

The V gene is TRBV15, the J gene TRBJ2-4; possibly TRBD2 for D (6 bases). CDR3 length equals 13 residues. V was trimmed by 9 bases and J by 2 bases, leaving 11 bases between them. CDR1 and CDR2 (germline): LNHNV, YYDKDF (reference sequence). The CDR3 spells CATAGLSKNIQYF. DNA of the CDR3: TGTGCCACGGCGGGACTCTCCAAAAACATTCAGTACTTC.

This clone was seen only once. The chain employs TRBV30 and TRBJ1-6, with 8 bases matching TRBD1. This CDR3 contains 17 residues. Germline V lookup: CDR1 GTSNPN, CDR2 SVGIG (reference sequence). V lost 0 bases to trimming and J lost 10 bases; unmatched junction nucleotides: 14. The CDR3 DNA is TGTGCCTGGAGTGTGCGACAGGGGAGACACGTAGGCTCACCCCTCCACTTT. Protein sequence: CAWSVRQGRHVGSPLHF.

This chain links TRBV2 with TRBJ2-5, with 8 bases identical to TRBD1. Trimming cost V 6 bases and J 5 bases; bases outside gene matches: 8. The germline CDR1 and CDR2 sequences are SNHLY and FYNNEI. This CDR3 region has 14 residues. For the CDR3, the DNA is TGTGCCAGCAGCTCAGGGACAGGCGGGGAGACCCAGTACTTC. Translating gives CASSSGTGGETQYF.